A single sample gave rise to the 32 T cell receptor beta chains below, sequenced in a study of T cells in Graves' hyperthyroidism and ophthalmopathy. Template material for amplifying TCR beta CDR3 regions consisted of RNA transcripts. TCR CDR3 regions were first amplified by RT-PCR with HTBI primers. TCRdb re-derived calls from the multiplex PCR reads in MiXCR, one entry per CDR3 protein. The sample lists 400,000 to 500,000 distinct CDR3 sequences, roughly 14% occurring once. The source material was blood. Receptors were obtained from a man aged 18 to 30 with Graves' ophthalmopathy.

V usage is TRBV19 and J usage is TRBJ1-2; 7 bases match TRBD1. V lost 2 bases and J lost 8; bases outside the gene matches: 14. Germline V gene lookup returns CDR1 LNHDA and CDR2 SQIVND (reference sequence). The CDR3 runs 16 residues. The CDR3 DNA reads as TGTGCCAGTAGTATATTCCCGACAGGGCAGCCCCAGGGCTACACCTTC. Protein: CASSIFPTGQPQGYTF.

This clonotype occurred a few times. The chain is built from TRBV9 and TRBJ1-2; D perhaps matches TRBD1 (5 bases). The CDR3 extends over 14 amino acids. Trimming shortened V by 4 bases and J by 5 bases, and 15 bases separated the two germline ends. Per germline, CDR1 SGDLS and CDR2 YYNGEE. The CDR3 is CASSSSGTDYGYTF. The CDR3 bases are TGTGCCAGCAGCTCCTCGGGGACGGATTATGGCTACACCTTC.

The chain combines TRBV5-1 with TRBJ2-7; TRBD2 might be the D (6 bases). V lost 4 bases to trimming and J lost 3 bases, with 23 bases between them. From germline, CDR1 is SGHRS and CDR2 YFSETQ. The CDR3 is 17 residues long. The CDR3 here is CASSVLGPDGSIYEQYF. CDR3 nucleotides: TGCGCCAGCAGCGTCTTAGGCCCGGACGGGAGTATCTACGAGCAGTACTTC.

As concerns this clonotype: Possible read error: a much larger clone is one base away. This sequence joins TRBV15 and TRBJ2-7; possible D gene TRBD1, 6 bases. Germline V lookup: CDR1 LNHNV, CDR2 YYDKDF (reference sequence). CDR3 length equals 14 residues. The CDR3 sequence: CATSSGDTSYERYF. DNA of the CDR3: TGTGCCACCAGCAGTGGGGACACCTCCTACGAGCGGTACTTC.

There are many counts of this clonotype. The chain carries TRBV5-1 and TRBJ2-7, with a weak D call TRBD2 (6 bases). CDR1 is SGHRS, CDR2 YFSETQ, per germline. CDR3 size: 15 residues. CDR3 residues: CATRLADPKVYEQYF. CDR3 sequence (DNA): TGCGCTACCCGTTTAGCGGACCCGAAGGTATACGAGCAGTACTTC.

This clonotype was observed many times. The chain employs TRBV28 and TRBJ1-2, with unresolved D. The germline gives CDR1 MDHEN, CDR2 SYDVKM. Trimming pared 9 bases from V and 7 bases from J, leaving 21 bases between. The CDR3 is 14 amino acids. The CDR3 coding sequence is TGTGCCAGTCGCGTGGACGAGGTAGTGGCTGGCTACACCTTC. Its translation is CASRVDEVVAGYTF.

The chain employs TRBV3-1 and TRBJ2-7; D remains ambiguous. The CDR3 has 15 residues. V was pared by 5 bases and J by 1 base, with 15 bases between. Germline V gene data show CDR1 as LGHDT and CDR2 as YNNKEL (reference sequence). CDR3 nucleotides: TGTGCCAGCAGCTACAAGGACGTAGGATCCTACGAGCAGTACTTC. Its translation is CASSYKDVGSYEQYF.

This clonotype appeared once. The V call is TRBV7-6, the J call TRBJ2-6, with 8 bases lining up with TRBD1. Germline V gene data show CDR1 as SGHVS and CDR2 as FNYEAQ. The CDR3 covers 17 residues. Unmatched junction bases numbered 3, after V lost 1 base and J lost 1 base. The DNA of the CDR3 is TGTGCCAGCAGCTTAGGACAGGGGAGGTCTGGGGCCAACGTCCTGACTTTC. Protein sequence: CASSLGQGRSGANVLTF.

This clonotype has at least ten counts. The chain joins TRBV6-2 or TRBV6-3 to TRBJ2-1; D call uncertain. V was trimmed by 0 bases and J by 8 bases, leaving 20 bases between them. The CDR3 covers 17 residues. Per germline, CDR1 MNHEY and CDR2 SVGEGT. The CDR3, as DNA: TGTGCCAGCAGTTACTCCCCCTTTTATGGTTTTGGGGATGAGCAGTTCTTC. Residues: CASSYSPFYGFGDEQFF.

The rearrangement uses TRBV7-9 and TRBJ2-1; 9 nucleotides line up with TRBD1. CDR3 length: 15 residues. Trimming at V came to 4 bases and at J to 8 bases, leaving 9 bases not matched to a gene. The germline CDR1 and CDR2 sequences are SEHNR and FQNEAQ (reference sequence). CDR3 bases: TGTGCCAGCAGCTCTGGGACAGGGAGCGGCGATGAGCAGTTCTTC. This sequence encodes CASSSGTGSGDEQFF.

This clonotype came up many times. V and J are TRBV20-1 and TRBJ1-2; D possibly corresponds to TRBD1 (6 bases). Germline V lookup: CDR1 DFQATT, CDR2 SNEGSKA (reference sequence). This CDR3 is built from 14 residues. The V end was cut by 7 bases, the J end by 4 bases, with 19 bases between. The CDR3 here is CSVQGGQMIYGYTF. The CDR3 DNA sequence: TGCAGTGTACAGGGAGGGCAGATGATCTATGGCTACACCTTC.

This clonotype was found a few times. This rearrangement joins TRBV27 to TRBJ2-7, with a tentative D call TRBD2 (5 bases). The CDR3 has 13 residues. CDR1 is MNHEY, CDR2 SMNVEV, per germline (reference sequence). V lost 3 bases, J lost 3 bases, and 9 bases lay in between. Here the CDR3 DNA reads TGTGCCAGCAGTTTTACCCGGGGCTACGAGCAGTACTTC. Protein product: CASSFTRGYEQYF.

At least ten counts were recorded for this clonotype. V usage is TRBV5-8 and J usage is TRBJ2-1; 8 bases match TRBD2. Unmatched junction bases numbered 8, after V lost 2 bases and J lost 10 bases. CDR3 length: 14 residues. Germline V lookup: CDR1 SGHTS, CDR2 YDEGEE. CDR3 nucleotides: TGTGCCAGCAGCTTTGCCCAGGTAGCGGGGGAGCAGTTCTTC. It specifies CASSFAQVAGEQFF.

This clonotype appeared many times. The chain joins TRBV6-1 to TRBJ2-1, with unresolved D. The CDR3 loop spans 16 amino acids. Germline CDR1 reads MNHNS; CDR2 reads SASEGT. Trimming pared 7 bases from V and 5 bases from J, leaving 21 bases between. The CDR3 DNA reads TGTGCCAGCATTCTCCGGATAACGAGAAACGACAATGAGCAGTTCTTC. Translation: CASILRITRNDNEQFF.

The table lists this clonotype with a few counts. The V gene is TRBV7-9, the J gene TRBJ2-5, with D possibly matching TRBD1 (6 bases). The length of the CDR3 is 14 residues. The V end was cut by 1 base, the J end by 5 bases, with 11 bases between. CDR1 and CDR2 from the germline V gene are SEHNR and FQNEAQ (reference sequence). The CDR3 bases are TGTGCCAGCAGCTTAGAAACAGGGCTCGAGACCCAGTACTTC. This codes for CASSLETGLETQYF.

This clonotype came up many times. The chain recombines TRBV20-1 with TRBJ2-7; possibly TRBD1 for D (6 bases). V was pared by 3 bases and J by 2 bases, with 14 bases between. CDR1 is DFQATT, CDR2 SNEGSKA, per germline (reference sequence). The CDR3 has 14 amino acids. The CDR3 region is CSASGTHTAYEQYF. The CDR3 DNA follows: TGCAGTGCTAGCGGGACACACACGGCCTACGAGCAGTACTTC.

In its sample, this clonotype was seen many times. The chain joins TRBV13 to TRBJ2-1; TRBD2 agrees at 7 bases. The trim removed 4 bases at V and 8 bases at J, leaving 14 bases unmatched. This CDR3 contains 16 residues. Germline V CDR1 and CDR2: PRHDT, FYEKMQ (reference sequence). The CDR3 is CASSSSKRGGLDEQFF. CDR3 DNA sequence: TGTGCCAGCAGCTCCTCAAAGCGGGGTGGGCTGGATGAGCAGTTCTTC.

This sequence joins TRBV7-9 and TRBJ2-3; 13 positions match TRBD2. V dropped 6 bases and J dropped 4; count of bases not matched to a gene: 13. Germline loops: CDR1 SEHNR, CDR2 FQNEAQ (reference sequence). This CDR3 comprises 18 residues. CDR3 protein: CASSETAGTSGIADTQYF. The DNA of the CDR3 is TGTGCCAGCAGTGAAACAGCCGGGACTAGCGGGATCGCAGATACGCAGTATTTT.

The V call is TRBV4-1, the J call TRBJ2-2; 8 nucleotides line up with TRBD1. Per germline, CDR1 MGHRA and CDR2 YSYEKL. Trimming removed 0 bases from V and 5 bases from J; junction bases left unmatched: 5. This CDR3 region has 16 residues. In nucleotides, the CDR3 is TGCGCCAGCAGCCAAGAATTCCAGGGGGCAACCGGGGAGCTGTTTTTT. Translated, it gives CASSQEFQGATGELFF.

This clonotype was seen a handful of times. Here the CDR3 reads CASSPGQVTDTQYF. The CDR3 DNA reads as TGTGCCAGCTCACCGGGACAGGTCACAGATACGCAGTATTTT. J is TRBJ2-3 and V is TRBV18; 8 nucleotides agree with TRBD1. Germline V gives CDR1 KGHSH, CDR2 LQKENI. V gave up 3 bases and J gave up 2 bases; unmatched junction bases: 1. The length of the CDR3 is 14 residues.

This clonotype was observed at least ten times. Here the CDR3 DNA reads TGTGCCTGGAGGTTCCATCACAACAATGAGCAGTTCTTC. It yields the protein CAWRFHHNNEQFF. V usage is TRBV30 and J usage is TRBJ2-1; D is undetermined. The V gene's germline CDR1 is GTSNPN and CDR2 SVGIG (reference sequence). The CDR3 has 13 residues. Trimming pared 3 bases from V and 5 bases from J, leaving 11 bases between.

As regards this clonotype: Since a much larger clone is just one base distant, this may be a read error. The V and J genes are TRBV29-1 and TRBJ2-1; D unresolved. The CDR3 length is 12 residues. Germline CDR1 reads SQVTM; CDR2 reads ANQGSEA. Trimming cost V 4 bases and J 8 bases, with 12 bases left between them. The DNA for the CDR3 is TGCAGCGTTGGCGAAGGTGGCCATGAGCAGTTCTTC. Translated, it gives CSVGEGGHEQFF.

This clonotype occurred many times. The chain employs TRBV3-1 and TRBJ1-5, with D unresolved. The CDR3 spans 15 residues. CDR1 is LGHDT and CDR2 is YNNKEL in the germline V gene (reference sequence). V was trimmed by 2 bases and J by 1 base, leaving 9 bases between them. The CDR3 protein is CASSQRPDSNQPQHF. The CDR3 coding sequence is TGTGCCAGCAGCCAACGCCCGGACAGCAATCAGCCCCAGCATTTT.

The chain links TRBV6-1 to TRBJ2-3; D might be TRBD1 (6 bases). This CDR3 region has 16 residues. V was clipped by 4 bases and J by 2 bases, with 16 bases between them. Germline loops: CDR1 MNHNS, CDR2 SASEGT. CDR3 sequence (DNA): TGTGCCAGCAGTGCCCAGTCTGGGGGCCCCACAGATACGCAGTATTTT. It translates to CASSAQSGGPTDTQYF.

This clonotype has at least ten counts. The CDR3 loop is CASSLYRDRANGYTF. The CDR3 DNA is TGTGCCAGCTCACTGTACCGGGACAGGGCGAATGGCTACACCTTC. V usage is TRBV18 and J usage is TRBJ1-2, with TRBD1 matching over 9 bases. With 4 bases clipped from V and 6 bases from J, the junction kept 9 bases outside the gene matches. This CDR3 is 15 amino acids long. Germline CDR1 and CDR2: KGHSH and LQKENI.

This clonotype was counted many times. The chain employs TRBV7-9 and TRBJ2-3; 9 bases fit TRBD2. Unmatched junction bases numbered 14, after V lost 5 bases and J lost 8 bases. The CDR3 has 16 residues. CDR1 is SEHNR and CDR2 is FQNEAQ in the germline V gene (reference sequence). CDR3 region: CASSPSRGSGSSTQYF. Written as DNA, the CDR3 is TGTGCCAGCAGCCCCTCCCGGGGTAGCGGGAGCTCTACGCAGTATTTT.

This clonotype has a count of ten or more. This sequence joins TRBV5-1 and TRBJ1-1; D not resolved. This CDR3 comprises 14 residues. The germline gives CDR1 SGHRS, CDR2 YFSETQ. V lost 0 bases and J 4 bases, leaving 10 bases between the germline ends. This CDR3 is CASSLVWGSTEAFF. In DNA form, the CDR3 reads TGCGCCAGCAGCTTGGTGTGGGGTAGCACTGAAGCTTTCTTT.

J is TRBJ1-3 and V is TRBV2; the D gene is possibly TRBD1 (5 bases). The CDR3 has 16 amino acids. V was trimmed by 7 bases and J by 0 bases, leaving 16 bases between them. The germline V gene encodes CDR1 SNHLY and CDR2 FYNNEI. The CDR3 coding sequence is TGTGCCAGCAACGTTGAGGGGCGATACTCTGGAAACACCATATATTTT. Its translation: CASNVEGRYSGNTIYF.

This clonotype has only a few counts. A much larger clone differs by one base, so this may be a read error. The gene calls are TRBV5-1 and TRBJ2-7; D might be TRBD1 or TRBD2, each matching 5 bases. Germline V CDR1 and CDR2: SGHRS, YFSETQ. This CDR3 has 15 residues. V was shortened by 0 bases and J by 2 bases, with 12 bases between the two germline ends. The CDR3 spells CASSLVGGDPYEQYF. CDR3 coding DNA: TGCGCCAGCAGCTTGGTAGGTGGGGACCCCTACGAGCAGTACTTC.

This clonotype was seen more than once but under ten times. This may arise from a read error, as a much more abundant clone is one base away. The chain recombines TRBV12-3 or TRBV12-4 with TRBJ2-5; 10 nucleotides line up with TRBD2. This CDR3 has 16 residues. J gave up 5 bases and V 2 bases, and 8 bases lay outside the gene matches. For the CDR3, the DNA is TGTGCCAGCAGTTTATTTGCAGCGGGGGGGTGGGAGACCCAGTACTTC. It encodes CASSLFAAGGWETQYF.

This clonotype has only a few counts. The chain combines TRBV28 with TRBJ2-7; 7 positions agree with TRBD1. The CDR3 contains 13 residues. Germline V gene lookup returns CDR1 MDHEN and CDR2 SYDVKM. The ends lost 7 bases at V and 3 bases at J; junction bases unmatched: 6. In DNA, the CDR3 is TGTGCCAGCACGGGGACAGCCGACTACGAGCAGTACTTC. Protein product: CASTGTADYEQYF.

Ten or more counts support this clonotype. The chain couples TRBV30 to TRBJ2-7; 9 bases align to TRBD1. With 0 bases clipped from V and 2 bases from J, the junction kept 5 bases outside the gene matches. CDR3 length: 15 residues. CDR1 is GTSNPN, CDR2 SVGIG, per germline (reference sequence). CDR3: CAWSVYGTGTYEQYF. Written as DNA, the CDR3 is TGTGCCTGGAGTGTTTACGGGACAGGGACCTACGAGCAGTACTTC.